The TCR beta chain described here comes from a study of T cell responses to AZD1222 COVID-19 vaccine. Concerning this clone: Its target is unknown.

The CDR3 has 10 amino acids. Per germline, CDR1 DFQATT and CDR2 SNEGSKA (reference sequence). The ends were cut back, 6 bases at V and 5 bases at J, with 7 bases in the middle. Repertoires were generated with immunoSEQ multiplex PCR, while TCRdb's copy carries only in-frame clones and drops some. The sample includes some 56,000 clones, 80% to 90% of them seen just once. General study results and limits: The CD4 TCRs associated with vaccination extended across spike and predominated at 160-218 and 743-854. Mostly white British, mostly female donors; authors suggested clonal diversity may be underestimated. Rises in breadth and depth of Spike-specific TCRs came after two AZD1222 doses.

The clonotype was recovered from an adult in good health. Material: peripheral blood, obtained on day 0 of AZD1222 vaccination. V gene TRBV20-1 combines with J gene TRBJ2-5; D might be TRBD2 (6 bases). The CDR3 bases are TGCAGTGCCGCGGGGGAGACCCAGTACTTC. It codes for CSAAGETQYF.